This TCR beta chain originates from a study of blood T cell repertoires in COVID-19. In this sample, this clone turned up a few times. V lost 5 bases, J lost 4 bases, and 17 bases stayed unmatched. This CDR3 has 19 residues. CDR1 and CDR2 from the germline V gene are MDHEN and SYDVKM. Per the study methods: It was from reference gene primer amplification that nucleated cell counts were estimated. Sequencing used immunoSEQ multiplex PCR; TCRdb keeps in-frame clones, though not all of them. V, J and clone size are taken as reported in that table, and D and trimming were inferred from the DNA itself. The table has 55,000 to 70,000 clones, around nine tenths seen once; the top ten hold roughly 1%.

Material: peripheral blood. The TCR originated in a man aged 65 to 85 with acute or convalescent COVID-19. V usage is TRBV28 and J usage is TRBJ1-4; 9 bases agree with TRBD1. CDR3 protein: CASSPSQGASLPDNEKLFF. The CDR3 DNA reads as TGTGCCAGCAGTCCCTCACAGGGGGCGAGCCTCCCCGATAATGAAAAACTGTTTTTT.